The following is a T cell receptor (beta chain) sequence with its context. The sample comes from a study of CD8+ T cells in alopecia areata. The CDR3 loop spans 16 amino acids. With 0 bases removed from V and 1 base from J, the gap between germline ends came to 13 bases. The germline gives CDR1 SGHRS, CDR2 YFSETQ. Treatment described: oral pan-JAK inhibitor, 5-10 mg twice daily. cDNA reverse transcribed from extracted RNA served as the sequencing template. The protocol was immunoSEQ multiplex PCR, while the TCRdb copy is restricted to in-frame clones and leaves out a portion. The table includes 190,000 or so clones, 50% to 60% detected once.

The rearrangement joins TRBV5-1 to TRBJ1-1; TRBD1 might be the D (6 bases). The sequences come from CD4+ T cells sorted from blood, collected at week 4, from a patient treated with tofacitinib. The TCR comes from a human donor with alopecia areata. The CDR3 here is CASSLAGVKGNTEAFF. DNA of the CDR3: TGCGCCAGCAGCTTGGCAGGGGTTAAGGGGAACACTGAAGCTTTCTTT.